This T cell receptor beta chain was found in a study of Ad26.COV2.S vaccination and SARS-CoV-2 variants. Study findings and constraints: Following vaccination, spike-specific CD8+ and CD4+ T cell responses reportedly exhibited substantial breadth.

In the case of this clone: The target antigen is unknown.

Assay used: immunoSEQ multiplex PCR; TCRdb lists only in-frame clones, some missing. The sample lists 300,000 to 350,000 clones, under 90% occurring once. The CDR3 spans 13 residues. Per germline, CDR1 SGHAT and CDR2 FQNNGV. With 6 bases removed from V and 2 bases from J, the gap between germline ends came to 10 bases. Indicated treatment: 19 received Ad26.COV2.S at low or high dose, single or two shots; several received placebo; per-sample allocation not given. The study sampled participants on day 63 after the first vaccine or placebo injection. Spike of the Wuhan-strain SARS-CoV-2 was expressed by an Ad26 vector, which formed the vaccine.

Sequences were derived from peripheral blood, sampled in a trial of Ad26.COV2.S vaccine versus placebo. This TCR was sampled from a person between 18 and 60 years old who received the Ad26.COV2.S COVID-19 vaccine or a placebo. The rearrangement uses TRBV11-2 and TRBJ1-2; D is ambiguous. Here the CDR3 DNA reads TGTGCCAGCAGGCCCGAGGGCAACTATGGCTACACCTTC. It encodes CASRPEGNYGYTF.